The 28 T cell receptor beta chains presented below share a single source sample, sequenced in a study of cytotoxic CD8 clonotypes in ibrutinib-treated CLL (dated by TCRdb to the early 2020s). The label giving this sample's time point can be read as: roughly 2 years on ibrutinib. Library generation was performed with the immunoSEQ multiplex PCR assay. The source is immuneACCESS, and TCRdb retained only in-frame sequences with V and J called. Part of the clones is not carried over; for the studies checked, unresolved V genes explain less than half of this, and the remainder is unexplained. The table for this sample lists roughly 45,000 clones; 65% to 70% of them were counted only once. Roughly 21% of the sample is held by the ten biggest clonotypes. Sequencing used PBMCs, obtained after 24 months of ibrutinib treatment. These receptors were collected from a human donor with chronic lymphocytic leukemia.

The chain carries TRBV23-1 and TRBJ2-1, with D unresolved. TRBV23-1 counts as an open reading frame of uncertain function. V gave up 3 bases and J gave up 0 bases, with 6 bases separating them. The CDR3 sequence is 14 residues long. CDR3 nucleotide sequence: TGCGCCAGCAGTCAGGCGAGCTCCTACAATGAGCAGTTCTTC. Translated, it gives CASSQASSYNEQFF.

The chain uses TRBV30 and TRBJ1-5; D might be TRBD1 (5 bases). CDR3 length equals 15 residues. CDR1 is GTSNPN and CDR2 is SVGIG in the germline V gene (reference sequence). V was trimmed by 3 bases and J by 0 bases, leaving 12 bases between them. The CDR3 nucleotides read TGTGCCTGGAGCGGGGACTTTAATAGCAATCAGCCCCAGCATTTT. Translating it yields CAWSGDFNSNQPQHF.

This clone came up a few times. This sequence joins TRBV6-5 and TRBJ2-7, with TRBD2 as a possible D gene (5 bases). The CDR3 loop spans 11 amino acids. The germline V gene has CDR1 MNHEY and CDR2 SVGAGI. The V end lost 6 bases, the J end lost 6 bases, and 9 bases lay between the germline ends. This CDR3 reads CASRDFGEQYF. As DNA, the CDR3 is TGTGCCAGCAGGGACTTCGGCGAGCAGTACTTC.

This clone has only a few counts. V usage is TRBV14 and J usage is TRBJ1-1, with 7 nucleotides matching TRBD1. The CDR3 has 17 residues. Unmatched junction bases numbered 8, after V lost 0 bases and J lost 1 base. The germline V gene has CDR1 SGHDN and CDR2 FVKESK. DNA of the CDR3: TGTGCCAGCAGCCAAGAATTTTGGACAGGATCGAACACTGAAGCTTTCTTT. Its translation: CASSQEFWTGSNTEAFF.

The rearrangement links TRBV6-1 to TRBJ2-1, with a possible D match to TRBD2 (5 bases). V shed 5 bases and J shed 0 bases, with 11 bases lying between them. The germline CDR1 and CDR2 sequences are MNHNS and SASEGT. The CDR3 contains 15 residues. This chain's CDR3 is CASSRTGSSYNEQFF. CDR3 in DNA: TGTGCCAGCAGTCGGACGGGGAGCTCCTACAATGAGCAGTTCTTC.

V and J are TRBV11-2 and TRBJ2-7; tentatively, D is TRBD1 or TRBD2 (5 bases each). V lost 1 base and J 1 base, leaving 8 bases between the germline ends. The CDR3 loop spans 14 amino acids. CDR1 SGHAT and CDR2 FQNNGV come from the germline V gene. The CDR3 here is CASSLARESYEQYF. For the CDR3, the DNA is TGTGCCAGCAGCTTAGCCAGGGAGTCCTACGAGCAGTACTTC.

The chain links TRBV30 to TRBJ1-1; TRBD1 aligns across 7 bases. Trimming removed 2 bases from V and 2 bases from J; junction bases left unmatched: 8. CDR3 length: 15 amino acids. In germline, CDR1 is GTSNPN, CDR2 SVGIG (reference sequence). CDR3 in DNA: TGTGCCTGGAGTAGGGGGCGAGGAACTAACACTGAAGCTTTCTTT. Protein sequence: CAWSRGRGTNTEAFF.

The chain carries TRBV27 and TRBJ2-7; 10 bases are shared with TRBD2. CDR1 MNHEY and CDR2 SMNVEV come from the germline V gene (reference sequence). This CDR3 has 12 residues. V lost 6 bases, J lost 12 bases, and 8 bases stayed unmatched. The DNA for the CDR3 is TGTGCCAGCAGCTTTCTAGCGGGGGAGGTGTACTTC. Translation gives CASSFLAGEVYF.

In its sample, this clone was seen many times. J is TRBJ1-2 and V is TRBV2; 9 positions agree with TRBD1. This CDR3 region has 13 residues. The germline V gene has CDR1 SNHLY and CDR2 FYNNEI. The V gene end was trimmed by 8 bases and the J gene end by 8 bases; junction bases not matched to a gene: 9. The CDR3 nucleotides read TGTGCCAGCTCGGACAGGGGTTTGCTGGGCTACACCTTC. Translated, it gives CASSDRGLLGYTF.

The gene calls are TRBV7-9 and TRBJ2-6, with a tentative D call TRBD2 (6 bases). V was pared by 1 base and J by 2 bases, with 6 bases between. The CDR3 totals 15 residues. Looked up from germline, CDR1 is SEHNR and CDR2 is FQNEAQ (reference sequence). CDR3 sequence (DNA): TGTGCCAGCAGCTTAGGGAGGGCTGGGGCCAACGTCCTGACTTTC. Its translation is CASSLGRAGANVLTF.

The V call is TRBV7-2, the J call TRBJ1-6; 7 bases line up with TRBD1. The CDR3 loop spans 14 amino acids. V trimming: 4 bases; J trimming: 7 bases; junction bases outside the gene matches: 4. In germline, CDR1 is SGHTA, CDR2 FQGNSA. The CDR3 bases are TGTGCCAGCAGCTCCCAGGGGGGAAATTCACCCCTCCACTTT. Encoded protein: CASSSQGGNSPLHF.

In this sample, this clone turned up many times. CDR3 region: CASSFGREAFF. CDR3 nucleotides: TGTGCCAGCAGCTTCGGGAGAGAAGCTTTCTTT. The chain recombines TRBV7-2 with TRBJ1-1; D ambiguous. Trimming pared 3 bases from V and 8 bases from J, leaving 7 bases between. CDR1 and CDR2 (germline): SGHTA, FQGNSA. The CDR3 loop spans 11 amino acids.

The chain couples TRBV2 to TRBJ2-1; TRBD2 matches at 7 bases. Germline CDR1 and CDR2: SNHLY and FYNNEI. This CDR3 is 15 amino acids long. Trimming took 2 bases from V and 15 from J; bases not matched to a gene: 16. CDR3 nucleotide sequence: TGTGCCAGCAGTGAACAGGTCGGAAGAATAGGGGAGGGGTTCTTC. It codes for CASSEQVGRIGEGFF. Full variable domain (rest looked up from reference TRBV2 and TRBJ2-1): EPEVTQTPSHQVTQMGQEVILRCVPISNHLYFYWYRQILGQKVEFLVSFYNNEISEKSEIFDDQFSVERPDGSNFTLKIRSTKLEDSAMYFCASSEQVGRIGEGFFGPGTRLTVL.

CDR3 residues: CASSLDTLSGGAYEQYF. The CDR3, as DNA: TGTGCCAGCAGCTTAGACACACTAAGCGGGGGGGCTTACGAGCAGTACTTC. The gene calls are TRBV7-2 and TRBJ2-7; 10 positions match TRBD2. V gave up 1 base and J gave up 4 bases; unmatched junction bases: 10. This CDR3 is built from 17 residues. Germline-derived CDR1 and CDR2 are SGHTA and FQGNSA.

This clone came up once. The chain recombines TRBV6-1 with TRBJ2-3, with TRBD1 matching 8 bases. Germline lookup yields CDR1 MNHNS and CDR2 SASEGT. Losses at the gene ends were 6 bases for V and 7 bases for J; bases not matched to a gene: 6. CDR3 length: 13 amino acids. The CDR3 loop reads CASREQGEHTQYF. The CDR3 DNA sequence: TGTGCCAGCAGGGAACAGGGGGAGCATACGCAGTATTTT.

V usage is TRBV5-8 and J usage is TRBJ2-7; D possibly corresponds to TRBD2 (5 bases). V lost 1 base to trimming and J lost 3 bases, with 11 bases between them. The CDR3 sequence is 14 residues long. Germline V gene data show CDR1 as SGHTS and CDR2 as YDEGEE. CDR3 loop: CASSLLRVRYEQYF. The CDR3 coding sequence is TGTGCCAGCAGCTTGTTGCGGGTCCGCTACGAGCAGTACTTC.

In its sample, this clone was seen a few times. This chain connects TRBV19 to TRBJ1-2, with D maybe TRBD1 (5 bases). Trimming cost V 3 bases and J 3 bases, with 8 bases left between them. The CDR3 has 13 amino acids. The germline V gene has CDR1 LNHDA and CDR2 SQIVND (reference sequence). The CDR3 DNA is TGTGCCAGTAGTATTTCAGGGCACTATGGCTACACCTTC. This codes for CASSISGHYGYTF.

Written as DNA, the CDR3 is TGCGCCAGCAGCTTACAGGGCCGCTACGAGCAGTACTTC. This translates into CASSLQGRYEQYF. The rearrangement links TRBV5-1 to TRBJ2-7, with D possibly being TRBD1 (6 bases). The CDR3 totals 13 residues. Germline-derived CDR1 and CDR2 are SGHRS and YFSETQ. The V end was cut by 2 bases, the J end by 3 bases, with 9 bases between.

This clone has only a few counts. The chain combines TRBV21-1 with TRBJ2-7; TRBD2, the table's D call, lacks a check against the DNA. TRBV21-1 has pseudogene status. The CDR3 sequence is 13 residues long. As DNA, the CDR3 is TGTGCCAGCCCTCAAAGTACGGGTTGGGAGCAGTACTTC. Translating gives CASPQSTGWEQYF.

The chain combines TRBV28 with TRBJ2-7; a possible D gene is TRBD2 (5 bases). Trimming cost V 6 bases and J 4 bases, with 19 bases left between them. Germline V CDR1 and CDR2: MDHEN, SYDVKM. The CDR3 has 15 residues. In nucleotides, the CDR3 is TGTGCCAGCAGAACGACGGGGAAGAGGACGTACGAGCAGTACTTC. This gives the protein CASRTTGKRTYEQYF.

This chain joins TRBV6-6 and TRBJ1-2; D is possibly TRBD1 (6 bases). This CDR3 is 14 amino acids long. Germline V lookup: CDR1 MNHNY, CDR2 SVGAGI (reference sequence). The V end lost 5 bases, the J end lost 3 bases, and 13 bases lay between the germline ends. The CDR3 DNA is TGTGCCAGCAGTAATCTCGGGACATACTATGGCTACACCTTC. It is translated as CASSNLGTYYGYTF.

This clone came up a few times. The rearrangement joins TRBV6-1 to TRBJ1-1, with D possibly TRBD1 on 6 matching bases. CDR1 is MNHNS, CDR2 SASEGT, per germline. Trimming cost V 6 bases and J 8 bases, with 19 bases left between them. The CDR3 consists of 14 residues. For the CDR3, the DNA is TGTGCCAGCAGGACAGGACAGACGGGAGGAGAAGCTTTCTTT. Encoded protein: CASRTGQTGGEAFF.

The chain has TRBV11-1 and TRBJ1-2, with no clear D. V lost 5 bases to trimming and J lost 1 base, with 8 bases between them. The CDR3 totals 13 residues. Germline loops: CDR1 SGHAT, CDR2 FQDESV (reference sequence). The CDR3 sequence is CASSPVVNYGYTF. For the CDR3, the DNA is TGTGCCAGCAGCCCCGTCGTTAACTATGGCTACACCTTC.

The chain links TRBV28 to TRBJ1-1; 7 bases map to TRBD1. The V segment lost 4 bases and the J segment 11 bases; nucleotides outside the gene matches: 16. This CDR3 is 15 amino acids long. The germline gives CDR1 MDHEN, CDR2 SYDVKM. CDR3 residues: CASSSVYTGTAAAFF. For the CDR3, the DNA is TGTGCCAGCAGTTCCGTATACACGGGGACAGCCGCCGCTTTCTTT.

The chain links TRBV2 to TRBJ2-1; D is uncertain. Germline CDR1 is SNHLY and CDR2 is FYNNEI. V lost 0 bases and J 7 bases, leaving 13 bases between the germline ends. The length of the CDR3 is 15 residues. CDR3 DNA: TGTGCCAGCAGTGAAGCGCTTTTCGGATTGAATGAGCAGTTCTTC. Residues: CASSEALFGLNEQFF.

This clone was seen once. The CDR3 sequence: CARSADGFNSPLHF. The CDR3 nucleotides are TGTGCCCGCTCCGCCGACGGTTTTAATTCACCCCTCCACTTT. This chain connects TRBV6-6 to TRBJ1-6; D is unclear. CDR3 length equals 14 residues. CDR1 and CDR2 from the germline V gene are MNHNY and SVGAGI (reference sequence). V lost 11 bases to trimming and J lost 6 bases, with 17 bases between them.

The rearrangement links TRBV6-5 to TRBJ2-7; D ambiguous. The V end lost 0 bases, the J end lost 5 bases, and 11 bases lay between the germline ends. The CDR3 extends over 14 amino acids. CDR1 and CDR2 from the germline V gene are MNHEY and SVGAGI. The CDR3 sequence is CASSYSVRSNEQYF. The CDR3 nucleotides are TGTGCCAGCAGTTACTCGGTTAGGTCAAACGAGCAGTACTTC.

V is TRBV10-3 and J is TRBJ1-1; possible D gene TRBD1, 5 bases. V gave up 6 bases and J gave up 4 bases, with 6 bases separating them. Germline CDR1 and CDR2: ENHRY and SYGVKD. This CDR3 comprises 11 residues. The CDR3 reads CAIRGRTEAFF. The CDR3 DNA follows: TGTGCCATCAGGGGGCGCACTGAAGCTTTCTTT.